This T cell receptor (beta chain) is drawn from a study of preoperative IRX-2 immunotherapy in early breast cancer. Only in-frame clones appear in the TCRdb table, and some are missing; sequencing was by immunoSEQ multiplex PCR. The sample records roughly 35,000 clones, about 95% being singletons. Germline-derived CDR1 and CDR2 are MDHEN and SYDVKM. J gave up 6 bases and V 2 bases, and 6 bases lay outside the gene matches. This CDR3 is built from 15 residues. Treatment meaning: preoperative locoregional IRX-2 cytokine immunotherapy. This phase Ib study tested locoregional IRX-2 cytokine immunotherapy given before surgery. This clone was observed a single time.

The source of this sequence is a human donor with breast cancer. Sample collection occurred from a patient treated with IRX-2 immunotherapy. V usage is TRBV28 and J usage is TRBJ2-3; 9 positions agree with TRBD2. The CDR3 nucleotides read TGTGCCAGCAGTTTAATCGGGAGCGGGGGGGATACGCAGTATTTT. Translating it yields CASSLIGSGGDTQYF. Full variable domain (remainder filled in from reference TRBV28 and TRBJ2-3): DVKVTQSSRYLVKRTGEKVFLECVQDMDHENMFWYRQDPGLGLRLIYFSYDVKMKEKGDIPEGYSVSREKKERFSLILESASTNQTSMYLCASSLIGSGGDTQYFGPGTRLTVL.